One and the same sample provided the 26 T cell receptor beta chains below, sequenced in a study of blood T cell repertoires in COVID-19. The protocol was immunoSEQ multiplex PCR, while the TCRdb copy is restricted to in-frame clones and leaves out a portion. Among 150,000 to 200,000 clones listed, around nine tenths were seen once. The sequenced material came from peripheral blood. Every receptor here comes from a woman between 18 and 29 years old who had recovered from COVID-19.

The chain carries TRBV18 and TRBJ2-1; 9 positions match TRBD1. Per the germline V gene, CDR1 is KGHSH and CDR2 is LQKENI. The CDR3 spans 17 residues. With 3 bases clipped from V and 7 bases from J, the junction kept 13 bases outside the gene matches. The CDR3 reads CASSPKPGDRATNEQFF. Written as DNA, the CDR3 is TGTGCCAGCTCACCGAAACCGGGGGACAGGGCAACGAATGAGCAGTTCTTC.

The rearrangement links TRBV18 to TRBJ2-1; 12 positions match TRBD2. Per the germline V gene, CDR1 is KGHSH and CDR2 is LQKENI. V lost 2 bases and J lost 10; bases outside the gene matches: 6. The CDR3 is made up of 15 amino acids. CDR3 protein: CASSPRTSGDWEQFF. For the CDR3, the DNA is TGTGCCAGCTCACCAAGGACTAGCGGGGATTGGGAGCAGTTCTTC.

The chain combines TRBV19 with TRBJ1-3, with 9 nucleotides matching TRBD1. The CDR3 runs 15 residues. The V and J ends lost 5 bases and 4 bases, in that order; junction bases with no gene match: 6. Germline V CDR1 and CDR2: LNHDA, SQIVND (reference sequence). CDR3 in DNA: TGTGCCAGTAGTTCACAGGGGGCGCAGGGAAACACCATATATTTT. This translates into CASSSQGAQGNTIYF.

The chain links TRBV6-5 to TRBJ2-5; TRBD1 matches at 9 bases. This CDR3 comprises 15 residues. Germline-derived CDR1 and CDR2 are MNHEY and SVGAGI. J was trimmed by 5 bases and V by 6 bases; bases with no gene match: 10. CDR3 sequence: CASSLNRGRVETQYF. CDR3 bases: TGTGCCAGCAGCCTAAACAGGGGGCGTGTGGAGACCCAGTACTTC.

The chain recombines TRBV19 with TRBJ1-1; the match to TRBD1 covers 12 bases. The V gene's germline CDR1 is LNHDA and CDR2 SQIVND (reference sequence). The CDR3 sequence is 17 residues long. After removal of 5 bases from V and 7 bases from J, the junction contained 14 bases not matched to a gene. CDR3 in DNA: TGTGCCAGTAGTGCGTACGCCCCCCGGGACAGGGGGCTTGAAGCTTTCTTT. Its protein product is CASSAYAPRDRGLEAFF.

The chain employs TRBV27 and TRBJ2-3; 12 bases are shared with TRBD2. The CDR3 contains 18 residues. The germline CDR1 and CDR2 sequences are MNHEY and SMNVEV (reference sequence). Trimming took 6 bases from V and 0 from J; bases not matched to a gene: 10. The DNA for the CDR3 is TGTGCCAGCAGCGACAGGGCAGGACTAGCGGGGAGCACAGATACGCAGTATTTT. Its protein product is CASSDRAGLAGSTDTQYF.

The chain has TRBV14 and TRBJ1-4, with D unresolved. The germline V and J ends were trimmed by 1 base and 14 bases, with 17 bases remaining between them. The germline V gene has CDR1 SGHDN and CDR2 FVKESK. This CDR3 region has 14 residues. CDR3 protein: CASSQAFPSAMLFF. The CDR3 DNA reads TGTGCCAGCAGCCAAGCTTTTCCCTCCGCGATGCTGTTTTTT.

This chain uses TRBV19 with TRBJ2-1; D remains ambiguous. The CDR3 consists of 12 residues. CDR1 is LNHDA, CDR2 SQIVND, per germline (reference sequence). Trimming shortened V by 6 bases and J by 8 bases, and 11 bases separated the two germline ends. For the CDR3, the DNA is TGTGCCAGTAGCCGACTTGGGTATGAGCAGTTCTTC. This codes for CASSRLGYEQFF.

This clone was detected only a few times. The chain employs TRBV5-1 and TRBJ1-3; the D is unclear. The CDR3 totals 17 residues. The V end lost 0 bases, the J end lost 2 bases, and 15 bases lay between the germline ends. Germline CDR1 is SGHRS and CDR2 is YFSETQ. CDR3 amino acids: CASSLEPAALPGNTIYF. In DNA, the CDR3 is TGCGCCAGCAGCTTGGAGCCCGCCGCTCTGCCTGGAAACACCATATATTTT. Drawing the rest from reference TRBV5-1 and TRBJ1-3, the complete variable domain is KAGVTQTPRYLIKTRGQQVTLSCSPISGHRSVSWYQQTPGQGLQFLFEYFSETQRNKGNFPGRFSGRQFSNSRSEMNVSTLELGDSALYLCASSLEPAALPGNTIYFGEGSWLTVV.

This chain joins TRBV7-6 and TRBJ1-1; 8 bases match TRBD1. The V gene's germline CDR1 is SGHVS and CDR2 FNYEAQ. V dropped 0 bases and J dropped 8; count of bases not matched to a gene: 2. The CDR3 extends over 13 amino acids. The CDR3 DNA reads TGTGCCAGCAGCTTAGCGCGACAGGGGGAAGCTTTCTTT. It encodes CASSLARQGEAFF.

The chain combines TRBV2 with TRBJ2-3; 15 bases map to TRBD2. CDR1 and CDR2 from the germline V gene are SNHLY and FYNNEI. CDR3 length: 17 residues. After removal of 6 bases from V and 2 bases from J, the junction contained 6 bases not matched to a gene. This chain's CDR3 is CASRGGLAGGLTDTQYF. The CDR3 nucleotides are TGTGCCAGCAGAGGGGGACTAGCGGGGGGCCTCACAGATACGCAGTATTTT. The variable domain in full, with the rest retrieved from reference TRBV2 and TRBJ2-3, is EPEVTQTPSHQVTQMGQEVILRCVPISNHLYFYWYRQILGQKVEFLVSFYNNEISEKSEIFDDQFSVERPDGSNFTLKIRSTKLEDSAMYFCASRGGLAGGLTDTQYFGPGTRLTVL.

The V gene is TRBV18, the J gene TRBJ2-5; D unresolved. Trimming left V 2 bases short and J 2 bases short, with 6 bases between. The CDR3 is made up of 13 amino acids. Germline CDR1 KGHSH, CDR2 LQKENI. The CDR3 sequence is CASSPNRQETQYF. The CDR3 coding sequence is TGTGCCAGCTCACCAAACAGACAAGAGACCCAGTACTTC. Full variable domain (rest looked up from reference TRBV18 and TRBJ2-5): NAGVMQNPRHLVRRRGQEARLRCSPMKGHSHVYWYRQLPEEGLKFMVYLQKENIIDESGMPKERFSAEFPKEGPSILRIQQVVRGDSAAYFCASSPNRQETQYFGPGTRLLVL.

The chain recombines TRBV20-1 with TRBJ2-7, with TRBD1 matching over 7 bases. This CDR3 region has 15 residues. The V and J ends lost 3 bases and 2 bases, in that order; junction bases with no gene match: 10. Germline V gives CDR1 DFQATT, CDR2 SNEGSKA (reference sequence). For the CDR3, the DNA is TGCAGTGCTAGTGTACCCAGGCAGGGGGCCTACGAGCAGTACTTC. It specifies CSASVPRQGAYEQYF.

The CDR3 region has the DNA TGTGCCAGCAGCTCAAGGGACAGGGGGGAGAGTTATGGCTACACCTTC. This translates into CASSSRDRGESYGYTF. The chain carries TRBV7-2 and TRBJ1-2; 11 positions match TRBD1. Trimming at V came to 4 bases and at J to 5 bases, leaving 9 bases not matched to a gene. There are 16 residues in the CDR3. Germline CDR1 and CDR2: SGHTA and FQGNSA. The variable domain in full, with the rest retrieved from reference TRBV7-2 and TRBJ1-2, is GAGVSQSPSNKVTEKGKDVELRCDPISGHTALYWYRQSLGQGLEFLIYFQGNSAPDKSGLPSDRFSAERTGGSVSTLTIQRTQQEDSAVYLCASSSRDRGESYGYTFGSGTRLTVV.

The V gene is TRBV4-3, the J gene TRBJ1-4; 8 bases align to TRBD1. Trimming at V came to 0 bases and at J to 9 bases, leaving 6 bases not matched to a gene. CDR3 length: 15 residues. Germline lookup yields CDR1 LGHNA and CDR2 YSLEER. The CDR3 region has the DNA TGCGCCAGCAGCCAAGAACGGACAGGGTATAAAAAACTGTTTTTT. Amino acids: CASSQERTGYKKLFF.

The genes are TRBV6-4 and TRBJ1-1, with D uncertain. The CDR3 spans 13 residues. Germline V CDR1 and CDR2: MRHNA, SNTAGT. Trimming cost V 5 bases and J 5 bases, with 12 bases left between them. CDR3 residues: CASSKTGWTEAFF. CDR3 bases: TGTGCCAGCAGTAAGACGGGTTGGACTGAAGCTTTCTTT.

The chain combines TRBV7-9 with TRBJ2-7, with TRBD1 matching 8 bases. The CDR3 runs 14 residues. The germline V gene encodes CDR1 SEHNR and CDR2 FQNEAQ (reference sequence). Trimming at V came to 5 bases and at J to 3 bases, leaving 6 bases not matched to a gene. The CDR3 nucleotides read TGTGCCAGCAGCCCCCGGGACAGGCTCTACGAGCAGTACTTC. It specifies CASSPRDRLYEQYF.

This rearrangement joins TRBV29-1 to TRBJ2-3; TRBD1 matches 9 bases. The V gene end was trimmed by 7 bases and the J gene end by 2 bases; junction bases not matched to a gene: 7. The CDR3 is 14 amino acids. Germline-derived CDR1 and CDR2 are SQVTM and ANQGSEA. CDR3: CSGTGTGITDTQYF. The DNA for the CDR3 is TGCAGCGGTACCGGGACAGGGATCACAGATACGCAGTATTTT.

The genes are TRBV27 and TRBJ2-1, with a tentative D call TRBD1 (6 bases). The CDR3 totals 13 residues. The germline CDR1 and CDR2 sequences are MNHEY and SMNVEV (reference sequence). Trimming stripped 5 bases from V and 7 bases from J, with 12 bases between. CDR3 amino acids: CASSPGTLNEQFF. The CDR3 coding sequence is TGTGCCAGCAGTCCCGGGACATTGAATGAGCAGTTCTTC.

The chain combines TRBV6-5 with TRBJ1-2, with 7 bases lining up with TRBD1. V shed 8 bases, J shed 3 bases, and the junction held 12 bases outside the gene matches. The CDR3 has 15 amino acids. CDR1 and CDR2 (germline): MNHEY, SVGAGI. CDR3 residues: CASGKTGTVDYGYTF. The CDR3 DNA sequence: TGTGCCAGCGGTAAAACCGGGACAGTGGACTATGGCTACACCTTC.

In this sample, this clone turned up a few times. This chain connects TRBV6-5 to TRBJ1-1; D is uncertain. CDR1 and CDR2 (germline): MNHEY, SVGAGI. The CDR3 spans 13 residues. V was pared by 4 bases and J by 5 bases, with 11 bases between. The CDR3 DNA reads as TGTGCCAGCAGTTTTACGGGGTATACTGAAGCTTTCTTT. Protein: CASSFTGYTEAFF.

The genes are TRBV21-1 and TRBJ2-3; TRBD1 reflects the table's D call only, with no check against the DNA. TRBV21-1 is given as a pseudogene. This CDR3 comprises 17 residues. CDR3: CASSVEDRDPCTDTQYF. In DNA, the CDR3 is TGTGCCAGCAGCGTTGAAGACAGGGACCCCTGCACAGATACGCAGTATTTT.

The V call is TRBV3-1 (or the pseudogene TRBV3-2), the J call TRBJ1-1; 8 bases agree with TRBD1. The CDR3 runs to 13 residues. Germline V CDR1 and CDR2: LGHDT, YNNKEL (reference sequence). With V trimmed by 3 bases and J by 11 bases, 8 bases remained unmatched. The CDR3 spells CASSHGTGPGAFF. Here the CDR3 DNA reads TGTGCCAGCAGCCACGGGACAGGCCCTGGGGCTTTCTTT.

This chain uses TRBV9 with TRBJ1-5; D gene ambiguous. Looked up from germline, CDR1 is SGDLS and CDR2 is YYNGEE. This CDR3 contains 13 residues. Trimming removed 2 bases from V and 4 bases from J, with 7 bases in between. CDR3 nucleotide sequence: TGTGCCAGCAGCGTCGGACTAAATCAGCCCCAGCATTTT. It yields the protein CASSVGLNQPQHF.

The gene calls are TRBV2 and TRBJ2-1; 7 nucleotides line up with TRBD1. V shed 3 bases and J 0 bases; nucleotides not matched to a gene: 5. The CDR3 is made up of 16 amino acids. Looked up from germline, CDR1 is SNHLY and CDR2 is FYNNEI. The CDR3 nucleotides are TGTGCCAGCAGTGAGGGACAGCGGTTCTCCTACAATGAGCAGTTCTTC. This gives the protein CASSEGQRFSYNEQFF. The variable domain in full, with the rest retrieved from reference TRBV2 and TRBJ2-1, is EPEVTQTPSHQVTQMGQEVILRCVPISNHLYFYWYRQILGQKVEFLVSFYNNEISEKSEIFDDQFSVERPDGSNFTLKIRSTKLEDSAMYFCASSEGQRFSYNEQFFGPGTRLTVL.

The chain joins TRBV7-7 to TRBJ2-3; 8 positions agree with TRBD1. Germline CDR1 is SSHAT and CDR2 is FNYEAQ (reference sequence). Trimming at V came to 3 bases and at J to 1 base, leaving 0 bases not matched to a gene. The CDR3 sequence is 14 residues long. This CDR3 is CASSLGQGTDTQYF. The CDR3 region has the DNA TGTGCCAGCAGCTTGGGACAGGGCACAGATACGCAGTATTTT.